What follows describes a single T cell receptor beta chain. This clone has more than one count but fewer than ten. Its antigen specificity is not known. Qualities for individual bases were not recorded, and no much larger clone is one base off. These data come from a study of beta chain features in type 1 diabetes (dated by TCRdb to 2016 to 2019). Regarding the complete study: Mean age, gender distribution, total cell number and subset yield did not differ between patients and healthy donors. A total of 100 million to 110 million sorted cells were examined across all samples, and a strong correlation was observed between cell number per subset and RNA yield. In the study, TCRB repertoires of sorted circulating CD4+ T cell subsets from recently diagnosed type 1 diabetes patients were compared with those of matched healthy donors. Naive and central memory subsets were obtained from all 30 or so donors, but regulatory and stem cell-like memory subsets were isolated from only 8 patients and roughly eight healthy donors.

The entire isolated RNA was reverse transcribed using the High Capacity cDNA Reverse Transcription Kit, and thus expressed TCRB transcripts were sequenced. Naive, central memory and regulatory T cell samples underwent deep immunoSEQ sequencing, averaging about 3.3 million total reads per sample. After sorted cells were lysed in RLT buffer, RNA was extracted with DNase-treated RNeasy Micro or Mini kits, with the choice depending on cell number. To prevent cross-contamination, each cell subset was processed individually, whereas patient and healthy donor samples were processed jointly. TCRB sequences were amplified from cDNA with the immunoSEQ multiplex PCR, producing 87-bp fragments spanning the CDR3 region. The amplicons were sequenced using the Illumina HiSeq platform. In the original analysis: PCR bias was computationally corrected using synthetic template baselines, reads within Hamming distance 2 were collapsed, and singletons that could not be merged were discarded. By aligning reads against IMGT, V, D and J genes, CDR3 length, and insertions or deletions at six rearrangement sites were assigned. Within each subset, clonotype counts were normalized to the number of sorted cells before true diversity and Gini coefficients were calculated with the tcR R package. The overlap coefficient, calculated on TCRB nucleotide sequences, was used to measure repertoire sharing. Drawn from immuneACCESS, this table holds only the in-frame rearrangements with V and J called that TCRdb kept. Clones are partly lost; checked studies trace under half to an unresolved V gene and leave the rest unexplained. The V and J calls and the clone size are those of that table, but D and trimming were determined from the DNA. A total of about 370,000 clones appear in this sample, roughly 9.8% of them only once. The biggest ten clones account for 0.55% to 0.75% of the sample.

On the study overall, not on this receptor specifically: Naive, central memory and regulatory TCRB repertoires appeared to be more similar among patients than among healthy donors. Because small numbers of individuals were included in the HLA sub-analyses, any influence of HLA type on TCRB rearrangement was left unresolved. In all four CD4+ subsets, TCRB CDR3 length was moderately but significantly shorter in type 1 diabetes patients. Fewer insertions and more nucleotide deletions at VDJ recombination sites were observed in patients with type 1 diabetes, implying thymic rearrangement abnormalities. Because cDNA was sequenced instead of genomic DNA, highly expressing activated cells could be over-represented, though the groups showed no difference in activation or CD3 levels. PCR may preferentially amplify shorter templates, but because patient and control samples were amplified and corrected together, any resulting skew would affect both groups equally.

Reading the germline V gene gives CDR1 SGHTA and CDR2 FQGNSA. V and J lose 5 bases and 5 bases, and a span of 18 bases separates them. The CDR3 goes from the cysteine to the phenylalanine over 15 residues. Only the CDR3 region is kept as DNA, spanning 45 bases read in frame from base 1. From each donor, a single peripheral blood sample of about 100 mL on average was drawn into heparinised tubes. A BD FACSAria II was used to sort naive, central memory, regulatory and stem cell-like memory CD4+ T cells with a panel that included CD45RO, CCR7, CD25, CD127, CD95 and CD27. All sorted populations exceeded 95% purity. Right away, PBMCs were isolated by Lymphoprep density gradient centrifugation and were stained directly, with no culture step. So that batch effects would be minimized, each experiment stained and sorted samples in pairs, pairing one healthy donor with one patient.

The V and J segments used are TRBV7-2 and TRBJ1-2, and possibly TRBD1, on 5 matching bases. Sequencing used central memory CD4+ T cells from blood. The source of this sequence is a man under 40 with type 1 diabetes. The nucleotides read TGTGCCAGCAGCACACCGGGGACCAGCTGGTATGGCTACACCTTC. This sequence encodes CASSTPGTSWYGYTF.